This T cell receptor (beta chain) was profiled in a study of T cell responses to AZD1222 COVID-19 vaccine. Study conclusions and caveats: Most donors were white British, females outnumbered males, and clonal diversity was possibly underestimated.

Analysis merged second doses at about 4 or about 12 weeks. Germline V gene lookup returns CDR1 SQVTM and CDR2 ANQGSEA. The CDR3 is 14 residues long. Trimming left V 2 bases short and J 4 bases short, with 14 bases between. Comment on this clone: Antigen specificity is unknown.

The table came from immunoSEQ multiplex PCR; TCRdb's copy has only in-frame clones and leaves some out. The table includes nearly 200,000 clones, roughly 92% detected once. This sample comprised peripheral blood, obtained 28 days after the second AZD1222 dose. The V and J genes are TRBV29-1 and TRBJ1-2; D is unclear. This receptor was obtained from an adult who received the AZD1222 COVID-19 vaccine. CDR3 sequence: CSVESGGGLYGYTF. DNA for the CDR3: TGCAGCGTTGAATCGGGCGGAGGGCTCTATGGCTACACCTTC. Variable domain in full (rest from reference TRBV29-1 and TRBJ1-2): SAVISQKPSRDICQRGTSLTIQCQVDSQVTMMFWYRQQPGQSLTLIATANQGSEATYESGFVIDKFPISRPNLTFSTLTVSNMSPEDSSIYLCSVESGGGLYGYTFGSGTRLTVV.